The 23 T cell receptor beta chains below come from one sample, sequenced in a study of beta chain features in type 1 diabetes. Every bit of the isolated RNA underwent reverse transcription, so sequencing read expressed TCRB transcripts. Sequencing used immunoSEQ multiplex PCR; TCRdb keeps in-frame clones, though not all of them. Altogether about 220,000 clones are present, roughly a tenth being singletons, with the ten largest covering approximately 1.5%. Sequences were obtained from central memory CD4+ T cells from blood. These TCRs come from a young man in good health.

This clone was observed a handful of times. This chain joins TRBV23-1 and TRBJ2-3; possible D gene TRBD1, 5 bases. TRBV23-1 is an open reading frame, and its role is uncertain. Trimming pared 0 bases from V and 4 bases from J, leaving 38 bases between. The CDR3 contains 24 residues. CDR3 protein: CASSQSWVRAVNRSPLTTADTQYF. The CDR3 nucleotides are TGCGCCAGCAGTCAATCGTGGGTCAGGGCCGTGAACAGGTCACCGTTAACCACCGCAGATACGCAGTATTTT.

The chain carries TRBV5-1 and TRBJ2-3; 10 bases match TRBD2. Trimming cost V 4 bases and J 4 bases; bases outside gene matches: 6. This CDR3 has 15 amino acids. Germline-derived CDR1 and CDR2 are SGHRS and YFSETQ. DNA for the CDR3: TGCGCCAGCAGCGCCCTAGCGGGAGTCCCAGATACGCAGTATTTT. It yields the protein CASSALAGVPDTQYF.

CDR3 in amino acids: CASSEGQDSYEQYF. In nucleotides, the CDR3 is TGCGCCAGCAGCGAAGGACAGGACTCCTACGAGCAGTACTTC. This chain connects TRBV5-1 to TRBJ2-7; 7 bases map to TRBD1. With V trimmed by 4 bases and J by 0 bases, 4 bases remained unmatched. The germline CDR1 and CDR2 sequences are SGHRS and YFSETQ. This CDR3 is built from 14 residues.

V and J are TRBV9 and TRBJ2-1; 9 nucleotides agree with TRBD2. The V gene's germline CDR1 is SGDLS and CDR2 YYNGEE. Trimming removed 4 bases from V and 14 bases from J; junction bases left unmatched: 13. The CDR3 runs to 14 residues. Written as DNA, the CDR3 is TGTGCCAGCAGCCCCCCCTCCCTAGCGGGGCCTGAGTTCTTC. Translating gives CASSPPSLAGPEFF.

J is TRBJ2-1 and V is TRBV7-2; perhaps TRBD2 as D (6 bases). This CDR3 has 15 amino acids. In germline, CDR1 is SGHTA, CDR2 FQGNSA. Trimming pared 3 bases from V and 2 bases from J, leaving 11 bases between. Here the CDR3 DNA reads TGTGCCAGCAGCTTGGACGGGAGCCCCTACAATGAGCAGTTCTTC. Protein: CASSLDGSPYNEQFF.

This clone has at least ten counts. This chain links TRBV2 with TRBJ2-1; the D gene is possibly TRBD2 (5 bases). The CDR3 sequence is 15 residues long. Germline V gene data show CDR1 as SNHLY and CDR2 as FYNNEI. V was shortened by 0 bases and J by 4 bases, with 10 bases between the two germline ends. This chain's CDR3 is CASSEAAGGYNEQFF. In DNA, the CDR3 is TGTGCCAGCAGTGAAGCTGCTGGCGGGTACAATGAGCAGTTCTTC.

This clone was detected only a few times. The chain's CDR3 is CASSTTGFGAGQPQHF. CDR3 nucleotides: TGTGCCAGCAGTACTACTGGGTTCGGGGCGGGTCAGCCCCAGCATTTT. This chain uses TRBV28 with TRBJ1-5, with a weak D call TRBD1 (5 bases). V was trimmed by 5 bases and J by 6 bases, leaving 20 bases between them. Germline V CDR1 and CDR2: MDHEN, SYDVKM. This CDR3 has 16 amino acids.

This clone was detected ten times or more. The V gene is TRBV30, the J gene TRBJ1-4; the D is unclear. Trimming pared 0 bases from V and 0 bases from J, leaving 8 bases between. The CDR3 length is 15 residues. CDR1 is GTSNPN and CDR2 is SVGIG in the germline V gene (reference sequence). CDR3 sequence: CAWSVRLATNEKLFF. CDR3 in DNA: TGTGCCTGGAGTGTACGGCTTGCAACTAATGAAAAACTGTTTTTT.

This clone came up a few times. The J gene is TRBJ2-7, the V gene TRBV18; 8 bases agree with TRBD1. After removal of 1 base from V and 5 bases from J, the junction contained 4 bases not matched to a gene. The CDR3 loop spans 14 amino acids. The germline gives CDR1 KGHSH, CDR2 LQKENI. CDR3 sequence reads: CASSPRQGPHEQYF. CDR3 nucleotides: TGTGCCAGCTCACCACGACAGGGGCCCCACGAGCAGTACTTC.

The chain's CDR3 is CASSQDLASGSLEKETDTQYF. The CDR3 coding sequence is TGTGCCAGCAGCCAAGATCTTGCTAGCGGGAGTCTTGAGAAAGAGACAGATACGCAGTATTTT. The chain couples TRBV4-2 to TRBJ2-3; 10 nucleotides align to TRBD2. The germline V gene has CDR1 LGHNA and CDR2 YNFKEQ. V shed 0 bases, J shed 3 bases, and the junction held 18 bases outside the gene matches. This CDR3 comprises 21 residues.

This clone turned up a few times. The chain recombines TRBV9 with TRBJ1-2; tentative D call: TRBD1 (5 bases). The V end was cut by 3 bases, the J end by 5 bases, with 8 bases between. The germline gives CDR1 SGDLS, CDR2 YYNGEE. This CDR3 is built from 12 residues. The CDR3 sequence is CASSAEGYGYTF. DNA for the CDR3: TGTGCCAGCAGCGCGGAGGGGTATGGCTACACCTTC.

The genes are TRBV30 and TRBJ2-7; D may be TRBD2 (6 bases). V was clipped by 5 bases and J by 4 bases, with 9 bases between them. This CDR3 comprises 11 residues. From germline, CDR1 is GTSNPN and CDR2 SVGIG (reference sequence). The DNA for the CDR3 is TGTGCCTGGGGGGGGAAGTACGAGCAGTACTTC. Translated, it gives CAWGGKYEQYF.

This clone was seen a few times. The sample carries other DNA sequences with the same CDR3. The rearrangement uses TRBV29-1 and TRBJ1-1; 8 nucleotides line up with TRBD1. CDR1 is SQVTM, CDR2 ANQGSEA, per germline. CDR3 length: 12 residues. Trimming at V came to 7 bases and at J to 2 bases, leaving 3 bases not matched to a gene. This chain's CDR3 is CSGDRGNTEAFF. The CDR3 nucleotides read TGCAGCGGAGACAGGGGAAACACTGAAGCTTTCTTT. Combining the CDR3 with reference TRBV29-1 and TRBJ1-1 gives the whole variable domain SAVISQKPSRDICQRGTSLTIQCQVDSQVTMMFWYRQQPGQSLTLIATANQGSEATYESGFVIDKFPISRPNLTFSTLTVSNMSPEDSSIYLCSGDRGNTEAFFGQGTRLTVV.

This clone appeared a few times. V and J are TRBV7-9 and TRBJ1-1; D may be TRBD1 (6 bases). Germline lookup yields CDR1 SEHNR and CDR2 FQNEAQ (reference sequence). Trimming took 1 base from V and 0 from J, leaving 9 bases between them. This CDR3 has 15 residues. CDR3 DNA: TGTGCCAGCAGCTTAGATAGGGACATGAACACTGAAGCTTTCTTT. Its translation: CASSLDRDMNTEAFF.

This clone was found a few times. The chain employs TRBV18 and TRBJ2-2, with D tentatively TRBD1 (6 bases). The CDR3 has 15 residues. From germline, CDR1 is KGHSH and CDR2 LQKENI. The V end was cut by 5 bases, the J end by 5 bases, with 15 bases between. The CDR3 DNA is TGTGCCAGCTCATCGGACAGCTCAAGGACCGGGGAGCTGTTTTTT. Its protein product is CASSSDSSRTGELFF.

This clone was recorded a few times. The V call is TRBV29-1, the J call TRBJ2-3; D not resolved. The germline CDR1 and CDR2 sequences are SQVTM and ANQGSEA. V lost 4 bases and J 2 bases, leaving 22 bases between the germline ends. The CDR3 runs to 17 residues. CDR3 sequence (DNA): TGCAGCGTTGGAGGCAGCGCCGACTCCGAAACCACAGATACGCAGTATTTT. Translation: CSVGGSADSETTDTQYF.

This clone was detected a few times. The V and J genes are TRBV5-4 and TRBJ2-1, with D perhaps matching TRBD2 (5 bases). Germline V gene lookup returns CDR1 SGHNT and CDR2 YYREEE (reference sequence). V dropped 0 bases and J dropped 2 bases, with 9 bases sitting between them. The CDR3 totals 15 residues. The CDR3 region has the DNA TGTGCCAGCAGCTTGGAACCCGGGGCCTACAATGAGCAGTTCTTC. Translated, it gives CASSLEPGAYNEQFF.

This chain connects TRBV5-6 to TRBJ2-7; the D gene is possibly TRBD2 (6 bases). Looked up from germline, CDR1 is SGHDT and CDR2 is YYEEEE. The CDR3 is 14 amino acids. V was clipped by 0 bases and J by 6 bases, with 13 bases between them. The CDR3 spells CASSLVYSEGEQYF. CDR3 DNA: TGTGCCAGCAGCTTGGTTTATTCGGAGGGCGAGCAGTACTTC.

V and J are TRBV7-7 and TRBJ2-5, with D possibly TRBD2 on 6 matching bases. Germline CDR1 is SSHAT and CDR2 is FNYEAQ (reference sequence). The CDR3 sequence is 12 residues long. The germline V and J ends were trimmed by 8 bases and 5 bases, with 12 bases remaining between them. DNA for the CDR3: TGTGCCAGCGGGCGGGACGCGGAGACCCAGTACTTC. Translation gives CASGRDAETQYF.

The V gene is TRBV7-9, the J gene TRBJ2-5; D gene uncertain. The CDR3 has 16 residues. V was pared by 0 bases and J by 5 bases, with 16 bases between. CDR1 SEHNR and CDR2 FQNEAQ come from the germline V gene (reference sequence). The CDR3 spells CASSLARQAYGETQYF. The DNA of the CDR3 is TGTGCCAGCAGCTTAGCGCGGCAGGCATACGGGGAGACCCAGTACTTC.

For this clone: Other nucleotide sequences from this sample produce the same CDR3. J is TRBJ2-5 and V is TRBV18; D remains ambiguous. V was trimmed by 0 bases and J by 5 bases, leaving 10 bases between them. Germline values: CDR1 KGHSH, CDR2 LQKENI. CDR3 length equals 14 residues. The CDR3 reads CASSPPPGWETQYF. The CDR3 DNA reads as TGTGCCAGCTCACCACCGCCAGGCTGGGAGACCCAGTACTTC.

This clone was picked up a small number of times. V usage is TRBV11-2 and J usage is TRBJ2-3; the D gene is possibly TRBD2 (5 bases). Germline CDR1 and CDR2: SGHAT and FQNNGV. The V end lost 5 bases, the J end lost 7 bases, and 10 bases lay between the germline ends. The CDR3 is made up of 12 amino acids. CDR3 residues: CASSRTGNTQYF. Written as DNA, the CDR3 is TGTGCCAGCAGCAGGACTGGGAATACGCAGTATTTT.

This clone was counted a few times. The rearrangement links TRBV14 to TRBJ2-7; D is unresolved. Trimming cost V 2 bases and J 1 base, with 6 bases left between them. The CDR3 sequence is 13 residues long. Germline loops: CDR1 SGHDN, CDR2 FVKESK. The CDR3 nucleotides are TGTGCCAGCAGCCAATCCCTTTCCTACGAGCAGTACTTC. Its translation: CASSQSLSYEQYF. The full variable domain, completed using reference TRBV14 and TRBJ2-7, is EAGVTQFPSHSVIEKGQTVTLRCDPISGHDNLYWYRRVMGKEIKFLLHFVKESKQDESGMPNNRFLAERTGGTYSTLKVQPAELEDSGVYFCASSQSLSYEQYFGPGTRLTVT.